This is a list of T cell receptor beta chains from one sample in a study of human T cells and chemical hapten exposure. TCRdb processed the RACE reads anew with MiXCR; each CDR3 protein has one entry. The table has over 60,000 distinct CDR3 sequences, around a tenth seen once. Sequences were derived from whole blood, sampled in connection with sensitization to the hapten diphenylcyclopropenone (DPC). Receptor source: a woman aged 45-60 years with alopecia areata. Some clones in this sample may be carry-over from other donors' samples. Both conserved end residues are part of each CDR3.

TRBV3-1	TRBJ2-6	CASSRQSGAGANVLTF
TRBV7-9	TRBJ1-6	CASSHDSPNSPLHF
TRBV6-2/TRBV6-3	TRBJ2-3	CASSLIGLDLGDTQYF
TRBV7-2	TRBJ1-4	CASSLVGFNEKLFF
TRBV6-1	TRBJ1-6	CASRFSWDSFTSPLHF
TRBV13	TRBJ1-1	CASSLGRDNTEAFF
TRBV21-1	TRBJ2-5	CASLPGTQETQYF
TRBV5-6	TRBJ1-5	CASSLASRANQPQHF
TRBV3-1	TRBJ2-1	CASSQALVFGEQFF
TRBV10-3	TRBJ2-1	CAIAESYNEQFF
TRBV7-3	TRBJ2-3	CASSWTSTDTQYF
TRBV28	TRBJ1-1	CASRGLPRGTEAFF
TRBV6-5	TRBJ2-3	CASRNRHTDTQYF
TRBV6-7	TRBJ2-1	CASSYSARYYYNEQFF
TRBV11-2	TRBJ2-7	CASSLDLRQASYEQYF
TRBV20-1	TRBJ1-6	CSASLGGNSPLHF